This entry concerns a single TCR beta chain. The record originates from a study of blood T cell repertoires in COVID-19. As processed by the authors: Scientists estimated how many nucleated cells there were by amplifying reference gene primers. Here immunoSEQ multiplex PCR was the method, and the copy in TCRdb shows in-frame clones only, minus some. V, J and clone size reflect that table, while D and trimming were determined from the DNA. The repertoire holds approximately 150,000 clones, with around 86% as singletons. The CDR3 consists of 16 residues. The V and J genes are TRBV21-1 and TRBJ2-7; TRBD2 is taken as the D call from the table, unchecked against the DNA. TRBV21-1 corresponds to a pseudogene. The TCR comes from a man between 65 and 79 years old who had recovered from COVID-19. Sequenced: peripheral blood. The CDR3 region has the DNA TGTGCCAGCAGCAAAGGTAAGCTAGCGGGGTACTACGAGCAGTACTTC. This encodes CASSKGKLAGYYEQYF.